Listed here are 18 T cell receptor beta chains from one sample, sequenced in a study of blood T cell repertoires in COVID-19. TCRdb's table, derived via immunoSEQ multiplex PCR, lists solely in-frame clones and lacks some. The sample holds around 180,000 clones, approximately 86% seen once. Sequencing was carried out using peripheral blood. These receptors were collected from a man between 65 and 85 years old with active or convalescent COVID-19.

The V call is TRBV18, the J call TRBJ1-2; D possibly corresponds to TRBD1 (5 bases). Looked up from germline, CDR1 is KGHSH and CDR2 is LQKENI. The CDR3 runs 15 residues. The germline V and J ends were trimmed by 2 bases and 4 bases, with 14 bases remaining between them. The CDR3 region has the DNA TGTGCCAGCTCACCAGAGGCCAGGGTGAGCTATGGCTACACCTTC. It codes for CASSPEARVSYGYTF.

The chain links TRBV7-2 to TRBJ1-1; D is uncertain. Germline CDR1 is SGHTA and CDR2 is FQGNSA. Deletions cut 5 bases from V and 0 bases from J, with 7 bases between. The CDR3 spans 13 residues. The CDR3 sequence is CASSTQLNTEAFF. DNA for the CDR3: TGTGCCAGCAGCACACAGCTGAACACTGAAGCTTTCTTT.

The chain recombines TRBV30 with TRBJ1-2; the D is unclear. The V gene lost 3 bases and the J gene lost 2 bases, with 7 bases spanning the gap. The CDR3 consists of 12 residues. The germline gives CDR1 GTSNPN, CDR2 SVGIG (reference sequence). The CDR3 here is CAWSNRNYGYTF. The CDR3 DNA follows: TGTGCCTGGAGCAACCGGAACTATGGCTACACCTTC.

The chain combines TRBV9 with TRBJ2-1, with a possible D match to TRBD1 (6 bases). The CDR3 consists of 15 residues. Germline CDR1 is SGDLS and CDR2 is YYNGEE. The V end was cut by 0 bases, the J end by 2 bases, with 9 bases between. DNA for the CDR3: TGTGCCAGCAGCGTAGAGGCAGGGGCCTACAATGAGCAGTTCTTC. Protein product: CASSVEAGAYNEQFF.

V gene TRBV14 combines with J gene TRBJ1-1; D is uncertain. Per germline, CDR1 SGHDN and CDR2 FVKESK. This CDR3 has 15 amino acids. V lost 1 base and J lost 0, with 9 bases in between. CDR3 amino acids: CASSQATAMNTEAFF. As DNA, the CDR3 is TGTGCCAGCAGCCAAGCTACCGCGATGAACACTGAAGCTTTCTTT. Based on the CDR3 plus reference TRBV14 and TRBJ1-1, the full variable domain is EAGVTQFPSHSVIEKGQTVTLRCDPISGHDNLYWYRRVMGKEIKFLLHFVKESKQDESGMPNNRFLAERTGGTYSTLKVQPAELEDSGVYFCASSQATAMNTEAFFGQGTRLTVV.

This chain joins TRBV2 and TRBJ1-5, with TRBD1 as a possible D gene (5 bases). Germline V gene lookup returns CDR1 SNHLY and CDR2 FYNNEI. The CDR3 is 12 residues long. V dropped 7 bases and J dropped 4 bases, with 8 bases sitting between them. The DNA of the CDR3 is TGTGCCAGCAAACAGGAAAATCAGCCCCAGCATTTT. Its translation: CASKQENQPQHF. The full variable domain, completed using reference TRBV2 and TRBJ1-5, is EPEVTQTPSHQVTQMGQEVILRCVPISNHLYFYWYRQILGQKVEFLVSFYNNEISEKSEIFDDQFSVERPDGSNFTLKIRSTKLEDSAMYFCASKQENQPQHFGDGTRLSIL.

The genes are TRBV28 and TRBJ1-1, with 12 bases lining up with TRBD1. The V and J ends lost 3 bases and 5 bases, in that order; junction bases with no gene match: 4. This CDR3 spans 15 amino acids. CDR1 MDHEN and CDR2 SYDVKM come from the germline V gene. The CDR3 is CASSLGQGAGTEAFF. Written as DNA, the CDR3 is TGTGCCAGCAGTTTGGGACAGGGGGCTGGGACTGAAGCTTTCTTT. Using reference TRBV28 and TRBJ1-1 for the parts outside the CDR3, the full variable domain is DVKVTQSSRYLVKRTGEKVFLECVQDMDHENMFWYRQDPGLGLRLIYFSYDVKMKEKGDIPEGYSVSREKKERFSLILESASTNQTSMYLCASSLGQGAGTEAFFGQGTRLTVV.

The chain recombines TRBV6-5 with TRBJ1-1; D is undetermined. V was shortened by 7 bases and J by 6 bases, with 15 bases between the two germline ends. The CDR3 contains 13 residues. Germline CDR1 reads MNHEY; CDR2 reads SVGAGI. The CDR3 DNA reads as TGTGCCAGCACCCCCGGGTCCTTGGCTGAAGCTTTCTTT. It yields the protein CASTPGSLAEAFF.

The rearrangement joins TRBV6-5 to TRBJ2-7, with 8 bases identical to TRBD2. This CDR3 is 13 amino acids long. Trimming cost V 7 bases and J 6 bases; bases outside gene matches: 8. Per germline, CDR1 MNHEY and CDR2 SVGAGI. CDR3 DNA: TGTGCCAGCATGGGAGTAGCGGGGTCCGAGCAGTACTTC. Residues: CASMGVAGSEQYF.

A single count supports this clone. The chain combines TRBV10-1 with TRBJ1-3, with unresolved D. CDR1 and CDR2 (germline): WNHNN, SYGVQD (reference sequence). With 2 bases removed from V and 2 bases from J, the gap between germline ends came to 10 bases. The CDR3 contains 15 residues. The CDR3 here is CASSEGQLTGNTIYF. CDR3 in DNA: TGCGCCAGCAGTGAGGGGCAGTTAACTGGAAACACCATATATTTT.

This clone occurred a few times. The chain carries TRBV3-1 (or the pseudogene TRBV3-2) and TRBJ2-7, with D possibly TRBD1 on 5 matching bases. Deletions cut 2 bases from V and 6 bases from J, with 8 bases between. Germline CDR1 reads LGHDT; CDR2 reads YNNKEL (reference sequence). This CDR3 region has 12 residues. The CDR3 loop is CASSQQGLEQYF. The CDR3 DNA sequence: TGTGCCAGCAGCCAACAGGGCCTCGAGCAGTACTTC.

This chain joins TRBV3-1 (or the pseudogene TRBV3-2) and TRBJ1-6; possible D gene TRBD1, 5 bases. The V gene's germline CDR1 is LGHDT and CDR2 YNNKEL (reference sequence). The V and J ends lost 3 bases and 1 base respectively, with 10 bases between them. The CDR3 has 16 amino acids. CDR3 in amino acids: CASSQGQGSYNSPLHF. The CDR3, as DNA: TGTGCCAGCAGCCAGGGTCAGGGATCCTATAATTCACCCCTCCACTTT.

This rearrangement joins TRBV5-1 to TRBJ2-7; 7 bases match TRBD1. Trimming removed 4 bases from V and 1 base from J; junction bases left unmatched: 8. Germline V gives CDR1 SGHRS, CDR2 YFSETQ. This CDR3 has 15 amino acids. The CDR3 nucleotides are TGCGCCAGCAGCCTGACAGGGCGATATTCCTACGAGCAGTACTTC. Translation gives CASSLTGRYSYEQYF.

The gene calls are TRBV2 and TRBJ2-5; the D gene is possibly TRBD2 (6 bases). The CDR3 runs 11 residues. Germline V gene lookup returns CDR1 SNHLY and CDR2 FYNNEI. V lost 11 bases and J 7 bases, leaving 14 bases between the germline ends. The CDR3 nucleotides are TGTGCCGCTTCGGAGGGGATGACCCAGTACTTC. It specifies CAASEGMTQYF. The full variable domain, with the rest looked up from reference TRBV2 and TRBJ2-5, is EPEVTQTPSHQVTQMGQEVILRCVPISNHLYFYWYRQILGQKVEFLVSFYNNEISEKSEIFDDQFSVERPDGSNFTLKIRSTKLEDSAMYFCAASEGMTQYFGPGTRLLVL.

This rearrangement joins TRBV7-9 to TRBJ2-1; D is possibly TRBD1 (5 bases). V was shortened by 3 bases and J by 9 bases, with 15 bases between the two germline ends. The germline V gene encodes CDR1 SEHNR and CDR2 FQNEAQ (reference sequence). The CDR3 is made up of 14 amino acids. CDR3 protein: CASSFSGRQGEQFF. CDR3 DNA sequence: TGTGCCAGCAGCTTTTCTGGCCGCCAGGGTGAGCAGTTCTTC. Supplemented by reference TRBV7-9 and TRBJ2-1, the full variable domain reads DTGVSQNPRHKITKRGQNVTFRCDPISEHNRLYWYRQTLGQGPEFLTYFQNEAQLEKSRLLSDRFSAERPKGSFSTLEIQRTEQGDSAMYLCASSFSGRQGEQFFGPGTRLTVL.

This sequence joins TRBV11-2 and TRBJ1-4; D unresolved. Germline V gene lookup returns CDR1 SGHAT and CDR2 FQNNGV. Between the trimmed V and J ends, which lost 5 bases and 8 bases, there was a span of 12 bases. The CDR3 is made up of 13 amino acids. This CDR3 reads CASSPGLREKLFF. CDR3 DNA: TGTGCCAGCAGCCCCGGACTGAGGGAAAAACTGTTTTTT.

This chain joins TRBV19 and TRBJ2-7; D is perhaps TRBD2 (5 bases). The V and J ends lost 2 bases and 0 bases respectively, with 8 bases between them. The CDR3 extends over 14 amino acids. Germline V gene lookup returns CDR1 LNHDA and CDR2 SQIVND (reference sequence). In DNA form, the CDR3 reads TGTGCCAGTAGTATACGGGAAGGCTCCTACGAGCAGTACTTC. It is translated as CASSIREGSYEQYF.

This chain uses TRBV7-2 with TRBJ2-5; TRBD2 matches 12 bases. V gave up 1 base and J gave up 2 bases; unmatched junction bases: 5. The CDR3 spans 17 residues. Germline loops: CDR1 SGHTA, CDR2 FQGNSA. DNA for the CDR3: TGTGCCAGCAGCTTAGGTGGTCTAGCGGGGGGGCAAGAGACCCAGTACTTC. This gives the protein CASSLGGLAGGQETQYF.